The clone carrying this TCR beta chain was detected ten times or more. This specimen belongs to a study of CD8+CD57+ T cells in acquired aplastic anemia. Genomic DNA served as template for TCR beta VDJ and CDR3 profiling. TCRdb re-called the reads with MiXCR, one entry per CDR3 protein. Of 150,000 to 200,000 distinct CDR3 sequences listed, 48% are singletons. Patients selected for sequencing had displayed CD8+CD57+ cell expansion by flow cytometry. Blood was sampled before the patients had received any therapy. CDR1 and CDR2 from the germline V gene are DFQATT and SNEGSKA (reference sequence). The V end lost 5 bases, the J end lost 7 bases, and 12 bases lay between the germline ends. The CDR3 has 13 residues.

Sample: sorted CD4+, CD8+, or CD8+CD57+ T cells (not recorded which) from PBMCs. The receptor was isolated from a human donor with aplastic anemia. The rearrangement joins TRBV20-1 to TRBJ1-6; D is unresolved. CDR3 sequence reads: CSAPMGSNSPLHF. The CDR3 nucleotides read TGCAGTGCTCCCATGGGCAGCAATTCACCCCTCCACTTT.